This entry describes one T cell receptor beta chain. The V gene end was trimmed by 6 bases and the J gene end by 4 bases; junction bases not matched to a gene: 9. CDR3 size: 14 residues. From germline, CDR1 is SNHLY and CDR2 FYNNEI. The data derive from a study of lymphopenia after photon versus proton radiotherapy. The repertoire was sequenced with immunoSEQ multiplex PCR; TCRdb's copy has only in-frame clones and lacks some. The table records more than 20,000 clones, 75% to 90% of them present only once. V and J are TRBV2 and TRBJ2-7; 7 bases map to TRBD2. This sequence was found in a man aged 55-75 years with pancreatic cancer. Sample: peripheral blood, taken from a patient treated with photon-based radiotherapy. The chain's CDR3 is CASRGGELSYEQYF. As DNA, the CDR3 is TGTGCCAGCAGGGGGGGGGAGTTGAGTTACGAGCAGTACTTC. The full variable domain, with the rest looked up from reference TRBV2 and TRBJ2-7, is EPEVTQTPSHQVTQMGQEVILRCVPISNHLYFYWYRQILGQKVEFLVSFYNNEISEKSEIFDDQFSVERPDGSNFTLKIRSTKLEDSAMYFCASRGGELSYEQYFGPGTRLTVT.